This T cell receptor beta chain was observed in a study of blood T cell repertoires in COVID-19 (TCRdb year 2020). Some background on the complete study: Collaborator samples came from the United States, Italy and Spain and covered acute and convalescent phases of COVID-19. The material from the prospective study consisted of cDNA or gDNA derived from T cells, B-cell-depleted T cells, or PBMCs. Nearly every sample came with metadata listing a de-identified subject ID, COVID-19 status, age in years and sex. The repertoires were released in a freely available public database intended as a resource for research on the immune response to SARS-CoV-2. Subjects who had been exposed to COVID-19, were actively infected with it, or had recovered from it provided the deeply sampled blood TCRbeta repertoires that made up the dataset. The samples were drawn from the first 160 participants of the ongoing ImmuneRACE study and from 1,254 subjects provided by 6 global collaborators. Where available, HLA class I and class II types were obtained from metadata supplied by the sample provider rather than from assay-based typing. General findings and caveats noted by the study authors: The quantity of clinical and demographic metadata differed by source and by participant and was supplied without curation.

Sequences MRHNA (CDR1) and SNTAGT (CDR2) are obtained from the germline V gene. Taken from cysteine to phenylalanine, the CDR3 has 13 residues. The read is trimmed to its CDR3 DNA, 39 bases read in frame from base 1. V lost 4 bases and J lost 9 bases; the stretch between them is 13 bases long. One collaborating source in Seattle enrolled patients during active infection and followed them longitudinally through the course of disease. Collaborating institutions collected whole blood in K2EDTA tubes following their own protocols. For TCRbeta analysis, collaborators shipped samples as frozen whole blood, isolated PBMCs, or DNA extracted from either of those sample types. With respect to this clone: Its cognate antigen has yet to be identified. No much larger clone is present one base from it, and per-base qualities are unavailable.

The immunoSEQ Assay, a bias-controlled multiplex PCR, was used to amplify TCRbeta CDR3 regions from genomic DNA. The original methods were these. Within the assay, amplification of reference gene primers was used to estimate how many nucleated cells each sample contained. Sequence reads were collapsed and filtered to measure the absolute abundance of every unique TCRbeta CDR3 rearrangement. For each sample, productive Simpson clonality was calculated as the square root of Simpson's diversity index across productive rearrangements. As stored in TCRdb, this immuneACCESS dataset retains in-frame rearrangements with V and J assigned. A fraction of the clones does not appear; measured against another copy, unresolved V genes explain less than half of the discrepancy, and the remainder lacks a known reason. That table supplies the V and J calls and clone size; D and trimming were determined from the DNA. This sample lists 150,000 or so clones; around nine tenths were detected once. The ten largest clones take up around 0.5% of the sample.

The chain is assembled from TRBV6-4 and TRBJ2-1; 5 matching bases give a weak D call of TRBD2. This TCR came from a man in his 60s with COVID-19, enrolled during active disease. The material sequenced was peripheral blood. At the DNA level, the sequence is TGTGCCAGCAGTGGGGTAGCGTTGGGTGAGCAGTTCTTC. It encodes CASSGVALGEQFF.